This TCR beta chain was sequenced in a study of T cell changes during pregnancy in multiple sclerosis. The assay was immunoSEQ multiplex PCR, and TCRdb's table has in-frame clones only and misses some. The repertoire holds about 60,000 clones, roughly 93% seen once, with about 1.5% in the top ten. The V end was cut by 6 bases, the J end by 0 bases, with 14 bases between. This CDR3 has 15 residues. Germline V gene sequence: CDR1 MNHEY, CDR2 SVGAGI. The chain is built from TRBV6-5 and TRBJ1-1, with D perhaps matching TRBD1 (5 bases). This sequence was found in a female donor with multiple sclerosis, enrolled in a pregnancy study. Source: peripheral blood, taken in the second trimester of pregnancy. The CDR3 DNA follows: TGTGCCAGCAGGAGAACGGGGGACCTGAACACTGAAGCTTTCTTT. Translating gives CASRRTGDLNTEAFF.